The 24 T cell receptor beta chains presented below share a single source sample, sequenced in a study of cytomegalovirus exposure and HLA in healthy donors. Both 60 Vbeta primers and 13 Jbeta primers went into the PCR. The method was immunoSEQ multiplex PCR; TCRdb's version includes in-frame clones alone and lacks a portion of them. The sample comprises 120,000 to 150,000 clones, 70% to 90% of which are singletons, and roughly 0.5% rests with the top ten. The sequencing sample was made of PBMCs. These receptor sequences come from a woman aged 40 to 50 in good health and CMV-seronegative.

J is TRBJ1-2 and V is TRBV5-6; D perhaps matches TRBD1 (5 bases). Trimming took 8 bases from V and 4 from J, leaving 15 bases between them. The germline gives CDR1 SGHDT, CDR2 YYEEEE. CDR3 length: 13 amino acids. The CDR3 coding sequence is TGTGCCAGTCACCGGGACTCATCCTATGGCTACACCTTC. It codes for CASHRDSSYGYTF. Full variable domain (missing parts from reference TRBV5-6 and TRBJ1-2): DAGVTQSPTHLIKTRGQQVTLRCSPKSGHDTVSWYQQALGQGPQFIFQYYEEEERQRGNFPDRFSGHQFPNYSSELNVNALLLGDSALYLCASHRDSSYGYTFGSGTRLTVV.

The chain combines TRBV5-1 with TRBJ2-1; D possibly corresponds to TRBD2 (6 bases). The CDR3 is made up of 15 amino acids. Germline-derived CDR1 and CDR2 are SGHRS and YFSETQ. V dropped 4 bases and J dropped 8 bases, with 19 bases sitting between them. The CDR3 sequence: CASSILADGPDEQFF. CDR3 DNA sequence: TGCGCCAGCAGCATCTTAGCGGATGGCCCCGATGAGCAGTTCTTC.

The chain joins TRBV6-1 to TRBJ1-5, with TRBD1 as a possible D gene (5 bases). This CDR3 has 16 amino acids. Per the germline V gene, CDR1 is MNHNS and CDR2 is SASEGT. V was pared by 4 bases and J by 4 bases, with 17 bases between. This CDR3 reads CASSGAGGFGNQPQHF. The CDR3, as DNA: TGTGCCAGCAGTGGAGCCGGGGGTTTTGGGAATCAGCCCCAGCATTTT.

As DNA, the CDR3 is TGCAGTGCGCCGAAGGGACTAGCGCACTACTTC. Translating it yields CSAPKGLAHYF. The J gene is TRBJ2-7, the V gene TRBV20-1; 10 bases map to TRBD2. After removal of 6 bases from V and 13 bases from J, the junction contained 9 bases not matched to a gene. The CDR3 has 11 residues. Germline CDR1 and CDR2: DFQATT and SNEGSKA (reference sequence).

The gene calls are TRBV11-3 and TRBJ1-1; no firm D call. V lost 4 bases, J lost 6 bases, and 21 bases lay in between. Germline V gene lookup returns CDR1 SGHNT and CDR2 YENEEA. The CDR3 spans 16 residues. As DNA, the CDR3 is TGTGCCAGCAGCTCCAGGCGGGGTACGACAAGAGCTGAAGCTTTCTTT. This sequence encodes CASSSRRGTTRAEAFF.

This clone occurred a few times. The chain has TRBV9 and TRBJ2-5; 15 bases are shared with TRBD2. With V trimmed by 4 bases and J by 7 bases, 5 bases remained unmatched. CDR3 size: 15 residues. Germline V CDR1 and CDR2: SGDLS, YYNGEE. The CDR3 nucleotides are TGTGCCAGCAGCCACGGACTAGCGGGAGGGCCGACCCAGTACTTC. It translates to CASSHGLAGGPTQYF.

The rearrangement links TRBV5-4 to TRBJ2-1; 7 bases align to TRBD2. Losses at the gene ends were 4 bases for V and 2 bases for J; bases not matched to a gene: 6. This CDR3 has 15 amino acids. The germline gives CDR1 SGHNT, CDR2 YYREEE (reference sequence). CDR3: CASSTTLAAYNEQFF. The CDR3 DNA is TGTGCCAGCAGCACGACCCTAGCGGCCTACAATGAGCAGTTCTTC. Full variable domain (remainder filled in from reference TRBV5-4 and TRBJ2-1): ETGVTQSPTHLIKTRGQQVTLRCSSQSGHNTVSWYQQALGQGPQFIFQYYREEENGRGNFPPRFSGLQFPNYSSELNVNALELDDSALYLCASSTTLAAYNEQFFGPGTRLTVL.

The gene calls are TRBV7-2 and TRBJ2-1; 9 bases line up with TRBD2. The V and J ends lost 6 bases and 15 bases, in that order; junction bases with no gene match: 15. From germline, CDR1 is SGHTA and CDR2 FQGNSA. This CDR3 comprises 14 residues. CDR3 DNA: TGTGCCAGCAGAGAAAGCGGGAGGAACCGCGTGGGGTTCTTC. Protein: CASRESGRNRVGFF.

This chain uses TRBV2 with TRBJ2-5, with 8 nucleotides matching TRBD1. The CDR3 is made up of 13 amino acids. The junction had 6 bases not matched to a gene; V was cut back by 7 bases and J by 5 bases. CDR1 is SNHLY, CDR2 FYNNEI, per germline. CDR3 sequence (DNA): TGTGCCAGCACTCAGGGGGCGGAGGAGACCCAGTACTTC. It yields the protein CASTQGAEETQYF.

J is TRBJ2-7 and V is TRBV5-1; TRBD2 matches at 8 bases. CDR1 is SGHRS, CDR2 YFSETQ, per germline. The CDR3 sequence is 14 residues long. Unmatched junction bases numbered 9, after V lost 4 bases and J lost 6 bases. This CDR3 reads CASSISGGSLEQYF. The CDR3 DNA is TGCGCCAGCAGCATCAGCGGGGGTTCCCTCGAGCAGTACTTC.

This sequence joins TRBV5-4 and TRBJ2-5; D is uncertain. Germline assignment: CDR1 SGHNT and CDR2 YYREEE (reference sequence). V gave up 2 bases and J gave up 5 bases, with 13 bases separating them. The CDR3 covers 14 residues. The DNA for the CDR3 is TGTGCCAGCAGCTTTGTTCTGGGCGATGAGACCCAGTACTTC. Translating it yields CASSFVLGDETQYF.

For the CDR3, the DNA is TGTGCCAGCAGACGTTCCGGGGGAGGTGAAAAACTGTTTTTT. It specifies CASRRSGGGEKLFF. The gene calls are TRBV11-2 and TRBJ1-4; possible D gene TRBD1, 5 bases. Per the germline V gene, CDR1 is SGHAT and CDR2 is FQNNGV. The CDR3 runs 14 residues. Trimming took 6 bases from V and 7 from J, leaving 15 bases between them.

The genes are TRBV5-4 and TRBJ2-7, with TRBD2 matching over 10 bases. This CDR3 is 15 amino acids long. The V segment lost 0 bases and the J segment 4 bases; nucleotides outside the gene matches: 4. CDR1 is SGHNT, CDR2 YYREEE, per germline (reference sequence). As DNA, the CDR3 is TGTGCCAGCAGCTTGGAGTCTAGCGGGAGTTACGAGCAGTACTTC. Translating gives CASSLESSGSYEQYF.

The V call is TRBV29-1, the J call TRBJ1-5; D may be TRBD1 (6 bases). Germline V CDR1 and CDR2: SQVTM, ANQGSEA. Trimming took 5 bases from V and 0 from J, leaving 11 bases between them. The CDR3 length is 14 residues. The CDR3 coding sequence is TGCAGCGTTTTGACAGGAAATAGCAATCAGCCCCAGCATTTT. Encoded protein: CSVLTGNSNQPQHF.

CDR3 bases: TGTGCCAGCAGCCCCCAACTAGAGACCCAGTACTTC. Amino acids: CASSPQLETQYF. The chain couples TRBV7-2 to TRBJ2-5; D gene ambiguous. The germline V and J ends were trimmed by 5 bases and 4 bases, with 8 bases remaining between them. The CDR3 contains 12 residues. Germline V gives CDR1 SGHTA, CDR2 FQGNSA. Supplemented by reference TRBV7-2 and TRBJ2-5, the full variable domain reads GAGVSQSPSNKVTEKGKDVELRCDPISGHTALYWYRQSLGQGLEFLIYFQGNSAPDKSGLPSDRFSAERTGGSVSTLTIQRTQQEDSAVYLCASSPQLETQYFGPGTRLLVL.

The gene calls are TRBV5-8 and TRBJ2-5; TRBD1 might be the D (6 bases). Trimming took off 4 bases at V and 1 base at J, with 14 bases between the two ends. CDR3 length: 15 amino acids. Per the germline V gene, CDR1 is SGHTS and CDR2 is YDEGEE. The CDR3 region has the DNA TGTGCCAGCAGCCCCAGTGGGGGCCTCCAAGAGACCCAGTACTTC. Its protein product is CASSPSGGLQETQYF.

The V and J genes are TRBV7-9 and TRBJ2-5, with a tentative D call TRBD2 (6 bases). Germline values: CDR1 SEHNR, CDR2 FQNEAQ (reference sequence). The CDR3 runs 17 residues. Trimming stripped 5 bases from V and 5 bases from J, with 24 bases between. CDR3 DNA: TGTGCCAGCAGCCCCCATATCGGGAGCGTCCTTCTGGAGACCCAGTACTTC. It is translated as CASSPHIGSVLLETQYF.

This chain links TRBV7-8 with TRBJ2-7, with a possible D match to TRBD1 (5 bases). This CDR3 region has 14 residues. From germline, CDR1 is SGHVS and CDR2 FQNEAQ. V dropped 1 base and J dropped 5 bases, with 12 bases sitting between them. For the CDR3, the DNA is TGTGCCAGCAGCTTAGGACAGATAAATGACGAGCAGTACTTC. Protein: CASSLGQINDEQYF.

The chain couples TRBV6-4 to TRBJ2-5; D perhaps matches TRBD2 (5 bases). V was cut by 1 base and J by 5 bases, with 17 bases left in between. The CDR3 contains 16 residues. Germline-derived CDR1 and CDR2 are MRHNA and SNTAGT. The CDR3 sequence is CASSDFRSLARETQYF. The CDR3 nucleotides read TGTGCCAGCAGTGACTTCAGGAGCCTAGCAAGGGAGACCCAGTACTTC.

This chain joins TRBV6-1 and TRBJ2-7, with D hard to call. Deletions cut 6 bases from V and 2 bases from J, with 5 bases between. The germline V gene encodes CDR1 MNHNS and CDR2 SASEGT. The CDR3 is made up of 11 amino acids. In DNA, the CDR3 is TGTGCCAGCAGCCCTCCCTACGAGCAGTACTTC. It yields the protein CASSPPYEQYF.

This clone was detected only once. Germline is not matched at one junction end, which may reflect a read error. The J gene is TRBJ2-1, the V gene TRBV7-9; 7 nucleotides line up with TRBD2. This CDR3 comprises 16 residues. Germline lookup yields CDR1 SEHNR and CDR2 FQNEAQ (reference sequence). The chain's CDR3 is CSSTIGGGGTYNEQFF. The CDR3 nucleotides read TGTTCCAGCACCATCGGCGGCGGGGGTACCTACAATGAGCAGTTCTTC. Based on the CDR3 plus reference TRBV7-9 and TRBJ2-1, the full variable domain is DTGVSQNPRHKITKRGQNVTFRCDPISEHNRLYWYRQTLGQGPEFLTYFQNEAQLEKSRLLSDRFSAERPKGSFSTLEIQRTEQGDSAMYLCSSTIGGGGTYNEQFFGPGTRLTVL.

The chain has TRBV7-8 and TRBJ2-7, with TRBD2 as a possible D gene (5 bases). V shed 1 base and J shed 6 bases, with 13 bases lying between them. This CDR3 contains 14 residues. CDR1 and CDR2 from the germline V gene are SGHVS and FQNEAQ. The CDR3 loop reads CASSLGIGGLEQYF. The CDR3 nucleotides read TGTGCCAGCAGCTTAGGGATCGGCGGGCTCGAGCAGTACTTC.

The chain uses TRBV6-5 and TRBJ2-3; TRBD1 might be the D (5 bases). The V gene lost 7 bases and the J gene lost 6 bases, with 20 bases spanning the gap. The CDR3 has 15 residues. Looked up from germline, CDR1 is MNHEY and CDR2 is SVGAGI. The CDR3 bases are TGTGCCAGCACCAGATGGGGCCGTACAACGGATACGCAGTATTTT. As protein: CASTRWGRTTDTQYF.

The CDR3 region is CASSWAGGNDEQFF. The CDR3, as DNA: TGTGCCAGCAGCTGGGCGGGGGGTAACGATGAGCAGTTCTTC. The chain has TRBV7-6 and TRBJ2-1; 8 bases line up with TRBD2. Germline lookup yields CDR1 SGHVS and CDR2 FNYEAQ. The CDR3 consists of 14 residues. Germline trimming cut 4 bases from V and 8 bases from J; bases unmatched to any gene: 7.